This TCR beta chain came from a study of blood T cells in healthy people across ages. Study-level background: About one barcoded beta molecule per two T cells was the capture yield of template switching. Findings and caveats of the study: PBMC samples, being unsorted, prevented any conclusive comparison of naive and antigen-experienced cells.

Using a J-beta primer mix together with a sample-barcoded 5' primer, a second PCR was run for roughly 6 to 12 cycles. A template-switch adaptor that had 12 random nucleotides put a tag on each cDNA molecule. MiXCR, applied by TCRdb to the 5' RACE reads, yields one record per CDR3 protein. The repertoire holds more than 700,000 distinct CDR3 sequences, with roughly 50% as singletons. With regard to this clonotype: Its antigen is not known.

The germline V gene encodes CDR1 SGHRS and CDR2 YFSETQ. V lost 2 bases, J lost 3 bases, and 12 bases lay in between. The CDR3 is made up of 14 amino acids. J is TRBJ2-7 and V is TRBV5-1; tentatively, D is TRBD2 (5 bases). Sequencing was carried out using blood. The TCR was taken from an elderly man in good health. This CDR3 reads CASSLRTPVYEQYF. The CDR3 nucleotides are TGCGCCAGCAGCTTAAGGACTCCCGTCTACGAGCAGTACTTC.